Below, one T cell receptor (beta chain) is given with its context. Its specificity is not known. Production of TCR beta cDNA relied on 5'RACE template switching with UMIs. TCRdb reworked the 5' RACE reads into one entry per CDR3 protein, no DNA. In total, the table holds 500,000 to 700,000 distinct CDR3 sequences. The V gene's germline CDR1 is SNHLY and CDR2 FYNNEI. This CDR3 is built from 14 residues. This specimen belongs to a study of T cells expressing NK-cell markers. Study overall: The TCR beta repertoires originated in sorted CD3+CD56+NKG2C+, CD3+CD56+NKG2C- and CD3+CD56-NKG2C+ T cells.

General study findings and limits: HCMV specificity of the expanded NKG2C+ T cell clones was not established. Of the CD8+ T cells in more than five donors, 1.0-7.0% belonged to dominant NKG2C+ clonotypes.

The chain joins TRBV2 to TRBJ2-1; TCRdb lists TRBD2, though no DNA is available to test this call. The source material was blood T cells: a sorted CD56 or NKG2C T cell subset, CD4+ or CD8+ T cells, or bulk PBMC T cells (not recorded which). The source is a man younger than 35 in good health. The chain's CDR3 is CASSERWREGEQFF.